This T cell receptor (beta chain) was recorded in a study of OX40 agonist ivuxolimab in advanced cancers. Study as a whole: The study treated patients with ivuxolimab, an agonistic anti-OX40 (CD134) antibody. Prior checkpoint blockade (anti-PD-1, anti-PD-L1 or anti-CTLA-4) was permitted; 35% to 50% had it. Findings of the study overall: CD4+ T cells averaged fewer expanded clones than CD8+ T cells. Still undetermined is the antigen specificity of the expanded peripheral T cells.

Note on this clone: The antigen is not known.

Trimming cost V 2 bases and J 6 bases, with 16 bases left between them. The germline gives CDR1 SEHNR, CDR2 FQNEAQ (reference sequence). This CDR3 has 15 residues. TCRdb keeps only in-frame clones here, not all; method: immunoSEQ multiplex PCR. The table shows over 20,000 clones, with 79% occurring only once. The receptor's source is an adult with an advanced solid tumor such as melanoma, head and neck, liver or kidney cancer. The sample was CD4+ or CD8+ T cells sorted from blood, taken in a trial of the OX40 agonist ivuxolimab. The gene calls are TRBV7-9 and TRBJ1-2; unclear D gene. CDR3 DNA sequence: TGTGCCAGCAGCTTAATGTCTCCTGTGGTGGATGGCTACACCTTC. Translated, it gives CASSLMSPVVDGYTF. The full variable domain, completed using reference TRBV7-9 and TRBJ1-2, is DTGVSQNPRHKITKRGQNVTFRCDPISEHNRLYWYRQTLGQGPEFLTYFQNEAQLEKSRLLSDRFSAERPKGSFSTLEIQRTEQGDSAMYLCASSLMSPVVDGYTFGSGTRLTVV.